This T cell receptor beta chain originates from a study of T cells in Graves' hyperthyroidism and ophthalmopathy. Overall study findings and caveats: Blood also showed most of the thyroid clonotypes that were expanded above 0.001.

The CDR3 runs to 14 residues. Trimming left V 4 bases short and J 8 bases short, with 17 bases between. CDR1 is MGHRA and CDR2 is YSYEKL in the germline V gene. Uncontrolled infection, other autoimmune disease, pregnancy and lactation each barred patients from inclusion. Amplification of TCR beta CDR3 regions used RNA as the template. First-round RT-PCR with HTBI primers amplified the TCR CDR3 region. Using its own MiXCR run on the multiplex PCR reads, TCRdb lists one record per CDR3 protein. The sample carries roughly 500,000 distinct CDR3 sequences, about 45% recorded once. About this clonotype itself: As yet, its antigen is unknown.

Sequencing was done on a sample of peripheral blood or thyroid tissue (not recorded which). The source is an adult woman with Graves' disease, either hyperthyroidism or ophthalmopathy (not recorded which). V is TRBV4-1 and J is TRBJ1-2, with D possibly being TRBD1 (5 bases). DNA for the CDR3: TGCGCCAGCAGCCGATCAGGGTTTTTCGACGGCTACACCTTC. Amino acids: CASSRSGFFDGYTF.